This TCR beta chain was profiled in a study of shared clonotypes between healthy human individuals. Overall study context: The donor group consisted of a couple of women and three men, aged 18 to 49. General study results and limits: Represented diversity (both genetic and exposure-history) was limited by the small number of donors. When naive CD4 clonotypes were compared across a few donors, around 5% were shared.

Points on this clone: Its specificity is not known.

Per germline, CDR1 SGHKS and CDR2 YYEKEE (reference sequence). There are 14 residues in the CDR3. Trimming left V 4 bases short and J 3 bases short, with 13 bases between. TCRdb's copy holds only in-frame clones and misses some; the assay was immunoSEQ multiplex PCR. The repertoire holds roughly 550,000 clones, with 95% as singletons. Only CD45RO-negative cells positively selected for CCR7 counted as naive CD8 cells, so terminally differentiated effector memory CD45RA+ cells were excluded. Each sample came from a Caucasian adult donor living in Nashville, Tennessee. The receptor's source is a woman in her 30s in good health. The source material was naive CD8+ T cells sorted from blood. The V and J genes are TRBV5-5 and TRBJ1-1, with D perhaps matching TRBD1 (5 bases). The CDR3 is CASSEYQGDTEAFF. CDR3 nucleotide sequence: TGTGCCAGCAGCGAATATCAGGGTGACACTGAAGCTTTCTTT.